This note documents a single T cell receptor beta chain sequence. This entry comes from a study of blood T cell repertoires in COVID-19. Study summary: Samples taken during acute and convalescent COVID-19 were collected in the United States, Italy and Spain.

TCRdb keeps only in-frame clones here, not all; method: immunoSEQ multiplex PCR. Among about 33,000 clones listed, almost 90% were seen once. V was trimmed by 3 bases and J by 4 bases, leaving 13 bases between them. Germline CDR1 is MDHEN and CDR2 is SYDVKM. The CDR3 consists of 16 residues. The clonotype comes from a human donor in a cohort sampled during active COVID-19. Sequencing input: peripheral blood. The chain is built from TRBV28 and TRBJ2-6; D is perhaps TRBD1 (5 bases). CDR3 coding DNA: TGTGCCAGCAGTTTGGGGCAAGCCTTCGGGGCCAACGTCCTGACTTTC. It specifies CASSLGQAFGANVLTF.